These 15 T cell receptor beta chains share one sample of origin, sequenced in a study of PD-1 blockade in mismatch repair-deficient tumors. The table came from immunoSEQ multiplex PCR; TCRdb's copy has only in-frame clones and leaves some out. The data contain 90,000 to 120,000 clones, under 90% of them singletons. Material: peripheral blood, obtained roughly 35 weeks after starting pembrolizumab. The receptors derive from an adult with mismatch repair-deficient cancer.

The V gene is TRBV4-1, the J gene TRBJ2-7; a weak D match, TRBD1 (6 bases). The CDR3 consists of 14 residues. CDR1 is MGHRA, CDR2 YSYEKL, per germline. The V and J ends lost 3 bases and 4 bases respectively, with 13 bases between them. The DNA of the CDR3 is TGCGCCAGCAGCCACACAGGGCCGAATTACGAGCAGTACTTC. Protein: CASSHTGPNYEQYF.

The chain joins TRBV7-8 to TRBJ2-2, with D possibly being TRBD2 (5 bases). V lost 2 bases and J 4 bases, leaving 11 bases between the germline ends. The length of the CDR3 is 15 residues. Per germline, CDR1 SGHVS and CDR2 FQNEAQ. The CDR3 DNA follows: TGTGCCAGCAGCTTATTCCGGGGTAGCACCGGGGAGCTGTTTTTT. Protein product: CASSLFRGSTGELFF.

The CDR3 here is CASSLVRGRGTDTQYF. As DNA, the CDR3 is TGTGCCAGCAGCTTAGTCAGGGGGAGGGGCACAGATACGCAGTATTTT. The J gene is TRBJ2-3, the V gene TRBV11-2, with D perhaps being TRBD1 or TRBD2 (7 bases each). V was shortened by 1 base and J by 1 base, with 12 bases between the two germline ends. The germline gives CDR1 SGHAT, CDR2 FQNNGV. CDR3 size: 16 residues.

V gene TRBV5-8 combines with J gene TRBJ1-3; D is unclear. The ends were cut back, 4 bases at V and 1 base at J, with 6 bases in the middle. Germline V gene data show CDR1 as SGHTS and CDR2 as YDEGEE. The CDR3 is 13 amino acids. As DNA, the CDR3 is TGTGCCAGCAGCCGAAGATCTGGAAACACCATATATTTT. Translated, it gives CASSRRSGNTIYF.

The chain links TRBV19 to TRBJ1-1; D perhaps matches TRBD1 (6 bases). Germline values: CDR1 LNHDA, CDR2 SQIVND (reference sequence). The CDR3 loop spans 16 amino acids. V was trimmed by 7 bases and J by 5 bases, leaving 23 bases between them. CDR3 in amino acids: CASKAGTLGFATEAFF. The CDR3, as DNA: TGTGCCAGTAAAGCAGGGACACTAGGATTCGCGACTGAAGCTTTCTTT.

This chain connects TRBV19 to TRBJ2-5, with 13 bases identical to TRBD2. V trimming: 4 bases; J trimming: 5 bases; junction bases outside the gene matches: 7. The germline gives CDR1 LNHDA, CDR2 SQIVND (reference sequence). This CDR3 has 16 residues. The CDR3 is CASSSGLAGVPETQYF. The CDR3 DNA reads TGTGCCAGTAGTAGCGGACTAGCGGGAGTCCCCGAGACCCAGTACTTC.

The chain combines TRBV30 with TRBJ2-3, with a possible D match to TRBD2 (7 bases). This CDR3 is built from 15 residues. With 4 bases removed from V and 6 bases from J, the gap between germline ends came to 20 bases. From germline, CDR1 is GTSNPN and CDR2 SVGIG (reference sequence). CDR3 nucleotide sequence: TGTGCCTGGACCTCAGGGGCTAGCGGAAGTGATACGCAGTATTTT. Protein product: CAWTSGASGSDTQYF.

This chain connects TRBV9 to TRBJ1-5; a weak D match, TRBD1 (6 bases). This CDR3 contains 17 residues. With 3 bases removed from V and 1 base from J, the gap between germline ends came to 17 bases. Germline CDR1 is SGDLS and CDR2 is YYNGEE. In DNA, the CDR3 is TGTGCCAGCAGCGCCCTGAGGGGGAGGTTCAGCAATCAGCCCCAGCATTTT. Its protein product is CASSALRGRFSNQPQHF.

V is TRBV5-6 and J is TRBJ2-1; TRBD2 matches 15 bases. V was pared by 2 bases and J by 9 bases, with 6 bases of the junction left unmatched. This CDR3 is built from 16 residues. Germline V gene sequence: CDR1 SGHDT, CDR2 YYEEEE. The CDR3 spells CASSFRTSGRAGEQFF. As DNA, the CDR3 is TGTGCCAGCAGCTTCCGGACTAGCGGGAGGGCCGGTGAGCAGTTCTTC.

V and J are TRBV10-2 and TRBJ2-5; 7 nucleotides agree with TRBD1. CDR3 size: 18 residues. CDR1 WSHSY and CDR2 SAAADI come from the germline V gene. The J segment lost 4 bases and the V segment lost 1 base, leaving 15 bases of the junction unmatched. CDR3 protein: CASSEFLMRQGVLETQYF. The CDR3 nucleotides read TGCGCCAGCAGTGAGTTCTTAATGCGACAGGGTGTCTTAGAGACCCAGTACTTC.

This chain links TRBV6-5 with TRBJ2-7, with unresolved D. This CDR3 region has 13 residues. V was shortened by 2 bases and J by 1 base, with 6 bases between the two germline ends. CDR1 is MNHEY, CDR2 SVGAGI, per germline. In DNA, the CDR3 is TGTGCCAGCAGTTACGTCAGGTCCTACGAGCAGTACTTC. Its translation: CASSYVRSYEQYF.

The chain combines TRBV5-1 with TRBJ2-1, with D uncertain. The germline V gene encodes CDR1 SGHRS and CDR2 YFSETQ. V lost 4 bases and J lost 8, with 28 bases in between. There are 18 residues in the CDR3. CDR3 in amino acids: CASSPTRWTHAKEHEQFF. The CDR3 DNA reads TGCGCCAGCAGCCCTACACGATGGACCCACGCGAAGGAGCATGAGCAGTTCTTC.

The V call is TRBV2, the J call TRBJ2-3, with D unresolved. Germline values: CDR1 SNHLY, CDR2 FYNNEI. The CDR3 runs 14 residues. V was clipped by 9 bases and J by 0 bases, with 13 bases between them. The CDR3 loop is CARPQDISTDTQYF. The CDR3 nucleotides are TGTGCCAGACCTCAGGATATAAGCACAGATACGCAGTATTTT.

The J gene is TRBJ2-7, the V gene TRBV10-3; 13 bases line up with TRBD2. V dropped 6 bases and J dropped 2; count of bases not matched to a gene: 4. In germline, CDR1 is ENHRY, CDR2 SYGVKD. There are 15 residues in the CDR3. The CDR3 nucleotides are TGTGCCATCAGCAAACTAGCGGGAGGGCCCTACGAGCAGTACTTC. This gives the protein CAISKLAGGPYEQYF.

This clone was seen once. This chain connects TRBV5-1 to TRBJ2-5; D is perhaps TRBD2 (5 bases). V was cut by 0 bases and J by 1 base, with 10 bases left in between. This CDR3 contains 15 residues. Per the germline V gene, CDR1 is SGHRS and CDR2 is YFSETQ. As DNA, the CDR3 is TGCGCCAGCAGCTTGGGCGCGGGCACCCAAGAGACCCAGTACTTC. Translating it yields CASSLGAGTQETQYF.